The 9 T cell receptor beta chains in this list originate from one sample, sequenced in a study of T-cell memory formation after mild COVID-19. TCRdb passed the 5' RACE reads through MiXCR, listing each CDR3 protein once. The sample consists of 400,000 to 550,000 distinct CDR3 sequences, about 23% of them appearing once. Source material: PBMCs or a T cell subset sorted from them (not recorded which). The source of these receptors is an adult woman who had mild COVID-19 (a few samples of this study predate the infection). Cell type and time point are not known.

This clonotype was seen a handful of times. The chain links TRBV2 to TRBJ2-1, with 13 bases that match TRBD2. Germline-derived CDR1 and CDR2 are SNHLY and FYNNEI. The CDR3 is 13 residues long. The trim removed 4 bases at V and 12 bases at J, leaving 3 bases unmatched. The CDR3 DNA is TGTGCCAGCAGTGGACTAGCGGGGGGCGGGCAGTTCTTC. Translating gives CASSGLAGGGQFF.

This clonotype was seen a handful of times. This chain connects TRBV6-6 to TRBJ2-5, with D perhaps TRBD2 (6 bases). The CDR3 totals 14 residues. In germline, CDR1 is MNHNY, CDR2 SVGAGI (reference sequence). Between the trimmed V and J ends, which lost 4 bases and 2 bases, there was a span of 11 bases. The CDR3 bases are TGTGCCAGCAGTTCGCGGGACTTACAAGAGACCCAGTACTTC. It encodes CASSSRDLQETQYF.

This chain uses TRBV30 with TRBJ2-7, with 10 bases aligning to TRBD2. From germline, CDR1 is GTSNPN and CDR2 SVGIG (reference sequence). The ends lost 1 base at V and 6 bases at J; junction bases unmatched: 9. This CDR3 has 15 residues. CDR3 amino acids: CAWSARLAGVREQYF. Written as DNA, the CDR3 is TGTGCCTGGAGTGCCAGGCTAGCGGGGGTACGCGAGCAGTACTTC.

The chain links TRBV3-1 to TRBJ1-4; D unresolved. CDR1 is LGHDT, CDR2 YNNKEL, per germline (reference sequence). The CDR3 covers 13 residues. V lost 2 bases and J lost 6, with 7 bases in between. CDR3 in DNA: TGTGCCAGCAGCCAAAGGCGGGATGAAAAACTGTTTTTT. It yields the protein CASSQRRDEKLFF.

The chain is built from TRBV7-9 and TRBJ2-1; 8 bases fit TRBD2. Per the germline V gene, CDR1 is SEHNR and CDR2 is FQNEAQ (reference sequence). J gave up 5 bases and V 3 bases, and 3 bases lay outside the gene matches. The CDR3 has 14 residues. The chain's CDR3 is CASSFTAGDNEQFF. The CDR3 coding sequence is TGTGCCAGCAGCTTTACAGCGGGAGACAATGAGCAGTTCTTC.

The CDR3 is CATSDDDHTNEQFF. The CDR3 nucleotides are TGTGCCACCAGTGACGACGACCACACCAATGAGCAGTTCTTC. J is TRBJ2-1 and V is TRBV24-1; D not resolved. CDR1 KGHDR and CDR2 SFDVKD come from the germline V gene. This CDR3 spans 14 amino acids. Trimming shortened V by 4 bases and J by 6 bases, and 12 bases separated the two germline ends.

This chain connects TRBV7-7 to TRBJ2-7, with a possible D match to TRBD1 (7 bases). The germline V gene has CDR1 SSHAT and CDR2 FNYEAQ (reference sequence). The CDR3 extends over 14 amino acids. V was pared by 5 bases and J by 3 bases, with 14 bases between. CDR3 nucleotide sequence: TGTGCCAGCAGCCGCAGACAGGGAGGCTACGAGCAGTACTTC. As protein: CASSRRQGGYEQYF.

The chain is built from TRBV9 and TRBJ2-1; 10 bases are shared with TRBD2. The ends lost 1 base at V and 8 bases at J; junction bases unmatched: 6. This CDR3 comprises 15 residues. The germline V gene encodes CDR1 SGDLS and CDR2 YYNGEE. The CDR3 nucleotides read TGTGCCAGCAGCGTACCTAGCGGGAGTCTGGATGAGCAGTTCTTC. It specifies CASSVPSGSLDEQFF.

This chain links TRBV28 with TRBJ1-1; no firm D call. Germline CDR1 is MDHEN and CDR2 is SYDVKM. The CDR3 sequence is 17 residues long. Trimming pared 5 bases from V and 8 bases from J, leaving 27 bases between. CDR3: CASSPMVFGRGGLEAFF. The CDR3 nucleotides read TGTGCCAGCAGTCCCATGGTGTTTGGTCGGGGTGGTCTAGAAGCTTTCTTT.